This is a list of T cell receptor beta chains from one sample in a study of blood T cell repertoires in COVID-19. Data came from immunoSEQ multiplex PCR; TCRdb stores just in-frame clones and leaves some out. This sample has about 85,000 clones, with about four fifths found just once. What was sequenced was peripheral blood. Receptors originate from a man between 60 and 75 years old with acute or convalescent COVID-19. The CDR3 runs from the conserved cysteine through the conserved F or W. D genes are given only for firm matches. Where a row states a size, it is once, few, many or the class of an expanded clone; other rows omit it.

j_gene: TRBJ2-3
v_gene: TRBV24-1
abundance: .
d_gene: .
CDR3aa: CATSGAQGAKTDTQYF
CDR3nt: TGTGCCACCAGTGGAGCACAGGGAGCCAAGACAGATACGCAGTATTTT

j_gene: TRBJ2-6
v_gene: TRBV6-2/TRBV6-3
abundance: .
d_gene: TRBD2
CDR3aa: CASSSGGDGANVLTF
CDR3nt: TGTGCCAGCAGCTCTGGGGGGGATGGGGCCAACGTCCTGACTTTC

j_gene: TRBJ1-1
v_gene: TRBV9
abundance: .
d_gene: .
CDR3aa: CASSVGGDTEAFF
CDR3nt: TGTGCCAGCAGCGTAGGCGGAGACACTGAAGCTTTCTTT

j_gene: TRBJ1-1
v_gene: TRBV7-7
abundance: .
d_gene: TRBD1
CDR3aa: CASSLDRGTEAFF
CDR3nt: TGTGCCAGCAGCTTAGACAGGGGAACTGAAGCTTTCTTT

j_gene: TRBJ1-1
v_gene: TRBV5-6
abundance: .
d_gene: .
CDR3aa: CASSLPQENTEAFF
CDR3nt: TGTGCCAGCAGCTTGCCCCAGGAGAACACTGAAGCTTTCTTT

j_gene: TRBJ2-7
v_gene: TRBV3-1/TRBV3-2
abundance: .
d_gene: TRBD1
CDR3aa: CASSQELDRSSYEQYF
CDR3nt: TGTGCCAGCAGCCAAGAGTTGGACAGGTCCTCCTACGAGCAGTACTTC

j_gene: TRBJ2-1
v_gene: TRBV11-3
abundance: .
d_gene: .
CDR3aa: CASSLDLDNEQFF
CDR3nt: TGTGCCAGCAGCTTAGATCTAGACAATGAGCAGTTCTTC

j_gene: TRBJ1-1
v_gene: TRBV12-3/TRBV12-4
abundance: few
d_gene: .
CDR3aa: CASSPGGYTEAFF
CDR3nt: TGTGCCAGCAGCCCGGGAGGTTACACTGAAGCTTTCTTT

j_gene: TRBJ2-1
v_gene: TRBV20-1
abundance: once
d_gene: TRBD2
CDR3aa: CSASRIVRGGAYNEQFF
CDR3nt: TGCAGTGCTAGTAGAATAGTTCGCGGGGGAGCCTACAATGAGCAGTTCTTC

j_gene: TRBJ1-1
v_gene: TRBV5-1
abundance: .
d_gene: .
CDR3aa: CASSLYPGMNTEAFF
CDR3nt: TGCGCCAGCAGCTTGTATCCGGGAATGAACACTGAAGCTTTCTTT

j_gene: TRBJ2-3
v_gene: TRBV2
abundance: .
d_gene: .
CDR3aa: CASSPSADTQYF
CDR3nt: TGTGCCAGCAGTCCTTCGGCAGATACGCAGTATTTT

j_gene: TRBJ1-5
v_gene: TRBV21-1
abundance: once
d_gene: .
CDR3aa: CASIGGYQPQHF
CDR3nt: TGTGCCAGCATCGGGGGGTACCAGCCCCAGCATTTT

j_gene: TRBJ1-2
v_gene: TRBV30
abundance: .
d_gene: .
CDR3aa: CAALTPGQFYYGYTF
CDR3nt: TGTGCTGCCTTGACTCCCGGACAGTTTTACTATGGCTACACCTTC

j_gene: TRBJ2-6
v_gene: TRBV10-3
abundance: .
d_gene: .
CDR3aa: CATSEGSGANVLTF
CDR3nt: TGTGCCACCTCTGAGGGATCTGGGGCCAACGTCCTGACTTTC

j_gene: TRBJ2-1
v_gene: TRBV11-2
abundance: .
d_gene: .
CDR3aa: CASSSTQGKEQFF
CDR3nt: TGTGCCAGCAGCTCTACCCAGGGGAAAGAGCAGTTCTTC

j_gene: TRBJ1-1
v_gene: TRBV29-1
abundance: .
d_gene: .
CDR3aa: CSVERQTEAFF
CDR3nt: TGCAGCGTTGAAAGACAGACTGAAGCTTTCTTT

j_gene: TRBJ1-2
v_gene: TRBV9
abundance: few
d_gene: TRBD1
CDR3aa: CASSAPQGSLGYTF
CDR3nt: TGTGCCAGCAGCGCTCCACAGGGGTCTTTGGGCTACACCTTC

j_gene: TRBJ1-2
v_gene: TRBV2
abundance: .
d_gene: TRBD1
CDR3aa: CASSDGTGYGYTF
CDR3nt: TGTGCCAGCAGTGACGGGACAGGGTATGGCTACACCTTC

j_gene: TRBJ1-1
v_gene: TRBV9
abundance: few
d_gene: TRBD1
CDR3aa: CASSAIQGGNTEAFF
CDR3nt: TGTGCCAGCAGCGCAATACAGGGGGGGAACACTGAAGCTTTCTTT

j_gene: TRBJ1-2
v_gene: TRBV6-5
abundance: .
d_gene: TRBD1
CDR3aa: CASSYPPGQGYYGYTF
CDR3nt: TGTGCCAGCAGTTACCCCCCAGGACAGGGCTACTATGGCTACACCTTC

j_gene: TRBJ2-3
v_gene: TRBV29-1
abundance: .
d_gene: TRBD2
CDR3aa: CSVDQRGKTSTDTQYF
CDR3nt: TGCAGCGTTGACCAGCGGGGGAAAACTAGCACAGATACGCAGTATTTT

j_gene: TRBJ2-7
v_gene: TRBV5-5
abundance: .
d_gene: TRBD1
CDR3aa: CASSDPGTERYEQYF
CDR3nt: TGTGCCAGCAGCGATCCCGGGACAGAAAGATACGAGCAGTACTTC